This is a list of T cell receptor beta chains from one sample in a study of T cell repertoires in cytomegalovirus infection. These TCRs' antigens remain unknown. TCRdb fed the reads into MiXCR, producing one record per CDR3 protein. The repertoire holds about 890,000 distinct CDR3 sequences, with 30% to 40% as singletons. Material: cultured CD8+ T cells from PBMCs, obtained from culture after CMV antigen stimulation. Receptors originate from a human donor in good health (CMV status not recorded). Some clones in this sample may be carry-over from other donors' samples. Each CDR3 is given with its conserved first and last residue. Each record gives: J gene, D gene, clone size, V gene, CDR3 DNA, CDR3 protein. A D gene is named only where the DNA matches it firmly. A clone size is listed for some rows: how often the clone was seen (once, few, many), or a class if it is expanded.

J: TRBJ2-7; D: TRBD2; size: few; V: TRBV13; DNA: TGTGCCAGCAGCTCACCGGGACTAGCGATCCACGAGCAGTACTTC; CDR3: CASSSPGLAIHEQYF
J: TRBJ2-1; D: -; size: -; V: TRBV7-6; DNA: TGTGCCAGCAGCGGGGGGGCAGTTCTTGAGCAGTTCTTC; CDR3: CASSGGAVLEQFF
J: TRBJ2-3; D: -; size: few; V: TRBV6-2/TRBV6-3; DNA: TGTGCCAGCAGTTACCCATCACAGGGCCCCACAGATACGCAGTATTTT; CDR3: CASSYPSQGPTDTQYF
J: TRBJ2-5; D: -; size: -; V: TRBV7-6; DNA: TGTGCCAGCAGCTTAGACCCAATCCAGGAGACCCAGTACTTC; CDR3: CASSLDPIQETQYF
J: TRBJ2-1; D: -; size: few; V: TRBV7-9; DNA: TGTGCCAGCAGCTTAACAGGAGCATACAATGAGCAGTTCTTC; CDR3: CASSLTGAYNEQFF
J: TRBJ1-2; D: -; size: many; V: TRBV7-2; DNA: TGTGCCAGCAGCTTAGGCGGAGCCCTGGACGGCTACACCTTC; CDR3: CASSLGGALDGYTF
J: TRBJ2-6; D: -; size: few; V: TRBV9; DNA: TGTGCCAGCAGCGTCACACACAGATCTGGGGCCAACGTCCTGACTTTC; CDR3: CASSVTHRSGANVLTF
J: TRBJ2-5; D: -; size: -; V: TRBV6-5; DNA: TGTGCCAGCAGTTACTCCCTCTTGGACGAGCCCCAAGAGACCCAGTACTTC; CDR3: CASSYSLLDEPQETQYF
J: TRBJ2-7; D: -; size: -; V: TRBV27; DNA: TGTGCCACCCTGGACAGTTTCACCTACGAGCAGTACTTC; CDR3: CATLDSFTYEQYF
J: TRBJ1-2; D: -; size: -; V: TRBV7-9; DNA: TGTGCCAGCAGCCCCGGCAGGGGAGTAGATGGCTACACCTTC; CDR3: CASSPGRGVDGYTF
J: TRBJ2-1; D: -; size: -; V: TRBV15; DNA: TGTGCCACCAGCAGGCCGGGTTACTCCTACAATGAGCAGTTCTTC; CDR3: CATSRPGYSYNEQFF
J: TRBJ2-5; D: -; size: -; V: TRBV5-6; DNA: TGTGCCAGCAATACAGGGTTGTACCAAGAGACCCAGTACTTC; CDR3: CASNTGLYQETQYF
J: TRBJ1-1; D: -; size: -; V: TRBV4-3; DNA: TGCGCCAGCAGCCAGAATCCTACCGGGATATGGGGCACTGAAGCTTTCTTT; CDR3: CASSQNPTGIWGTEAFF
J: TRBJ2-1; D: TRBD2; size: many; V: TRBV7-6; DNA: TGTGCCAGCAGCTTCAATCGTGGGAGGGGTATCCCCTACAATGAGCAGTTCTTC; CDR3: CASSFNRGRGIPYNEQFF
J: TRBJ1-1; D: -; size: once; V: TRBV6-2/TRBV6-3; DNA: TGTGCCAGCAGTTACTCGATTGTCGACACTGAAGCTTTCTTT; CDR3: CASSYSIVDTEAFF
J: TRBJ2-3; D: -; size: few; V: TRBV29-1; DNA: TGCAGCATTGGTCCTCAGGGTTTAGATACGCAGTATTTT; CDR3: CSIGPQGLDTQYF
J: TRBJ1-1; D: -; size: -; V: TRBV7-9; DNA: TGTGCCAGCAGCTTAGCGGCGGGCGCGGACACTGAAGCTTTCTTT; CDR3: CASSLAAGADTEAFF
J: TRBJ2-1; D: TRBD1; size: once; V: TRBV6-2/TRBV6-3; DNA: TGTGCCAGCAACGCACTGGGACAGGGGGTATCCTACAATGAGCAGTTCTTC; CDR3: CASNALGQGVSYNEQFF
J: TRBJ2-2; D: TRBD2; size: -; V: TRBV14; DNA: TGTGCCAGCAGCCAGCTAGCGGGGACTAACACCGGGGAGCTGTTTTTT; CDR3: CASSQLAGTNTGELFF
J: TRBJ2-6; D: -; size: -; V: TRBV7-6; DNA: TGTGCCAGCAGCGCCACCCCGTTCTCTGGGGCCAACGTCCTGACTTTC; CDR3: CASSATPFSGANVLTF
J: TRBJ2-7; D: TRBD1; size: -; V: TRBV7-6; DNA: TGTGCCTTTCGGACAGGGTGGAACGAGCAGTACTTC; CDR3: CAFRTGWNEQYF
J: TRBJ2-2; D: TRBD2; size: -; V: TRBV6-1; DNA: TGTGCCAGCAGTGAAGTCCAGGCGGGGGGACGCACCGGGGAGCTGTTTTTT; CDR3: CASSEVQAGGRTGELFF
J: TRBJ1-6; D: -; size: few; V: TRBV27; DNA: TGTGCCAGCAGTTTATTCGGCTGGACGCGGGACTCACCCCTCCACTTT; CDR3: CASSLFGWTRDSPLHF
J: TRBJ2-3; D: TRBD2; size: -; V: TRBV4-2; DNA: TGTGCCAGCAGCCAAGTAGGGCGGGAGGCAGATACGCAGTATTTT; CDR3: CASSQVGREADTQYF
J: TRBJ2-1; D: TRBD2; size: -; V: TRBV12-3/TRBV12-4; DNA: TGTGCCAGCAGGAATAGCGGGGGGACCTACAATGAGCAGTTCTTC; CDR3: CASRNSGGTYNEQFF
J: TRBJ2-3; D: TRBD2; size: few; V: TRBV4-2; DNA: TGTGCCAGCAGCCAGAGATCTAGCGGGGGGAGGTCAGATACGCAGTATTTT; CDR3: CASSQRSSGGRSDTQYF
J: TRBJ1-6; D: TRBD1; size: few; V: TRBV12-3/TRBV12-4; DNA: TGTGCCAGCAGTTTCCATGTGCCTGACAGGGCAAGCTCCTATAATTCACCCCTCCACTTT; CDR3: CASSFHVPDRASSYNSPLHF
J: TRBJ2-6; D: -; size: few; V: TRBV6-5; DNA: TGTGCCAGCAGTTACTCGCGAGGTGGGGCCAACGTCCTGACTTTC; CDR3: CASSYSRGGANVLTF
J: TRBJ1-1; D: TRBD1; size: -; V: TRBV6-6; DNA: TGTGCCAGCAGAAACGTCGACAGGGGCACTGAAGCTTTCTTT; CDR3: CASRNVDRGTEAFF
J: TRBJ1-2; D: -; size: -; V: TRBV3-1; DNA: TGTGCCAGCAGCCAAGAAGTGTATTTAGGACGGGGCTACACCTTC; CDR3: CASSQEVYLGRGYTF
J: TRBJ2-3; D: -; size: -; V: TRBV25-1; DNA: TGTGCCAGCAGTGATCACCCCAGTAGGGCTGGGGATACGCAGTATTTT; CDR3: CASSDHPSRAGDTQYF